Sequencing of this TCR beta chain was carried out in a study of blood T cells in healthy people across ages (dated by TCRdb to the mid-2010s). As for the study more broadly: In model experiments, roughly one uniquely barcoded TCR beta cDNA molecule per two T cells was captured by template switching. The study measured age-related changes in TCR beta repertoire diversity using deep sequencing normalized with unique cDNA molecular identifiers. Donors were grouped into four age groups: young (average approximately 16 years), middle-aged (about 40), aged (roughly 62) and long-lived (less than 85). To avoid experimental bias, donors of different ages were spread randomly across the sequencing lanes. Two additional independent replicas of 1 million unique cDNA reads from the same blood draw were analyzed for two donors (one aged 18 to 30 and one aged 80 or older). Findings and caveats that apply to the study as a whole: The long-lived group showed more naive CD4+ T cells, fewer expanded clones and increased TCR diversity than the aged group, suggesting age selection. Estimates of total diversity from one million sequenced T cells were regarded as lower bounds and underestimates. As age increased, observed TCR beta diversity per million T cells dropped in a roughly linear way, and a significant reduction was already evident by age about 36. The percentage of naive T cells measured by flow cytometry correlated strongly with observed TCR beta diversity. The CMV infection status of donors was not known, potentially confounding age-related changes in expanded clonotypes. Because profiling used bulk unsorted PBMCs, naive and antigen-experienced compartments could not be compared conclusively.

Looking up the germline V gene (reference sequence) yields CDR1 MNHNY and CDR2 SVGAGI. Taken from cysteine to phenylalanine, the CDR3 has 15 residues. Only CDR3 DNA is held: 45 bases, read in frame from base 1. V was cut back by 3 bases and J by 6 bases, leaving a gap of 15 bases between them. With respect to this clonotype: The target of this receptor is not known. Within one base of it there is no much larger clone, and no base qualities were kept.

The roughly 39 donors, aged roughly 6 to 90 years, were systemically healthy Caucasian individuals from Russia. Around 10 milliliters of peripheral blood were drawn from each donor into EDTA-treated Vacutainer tubes. Ficoll-Paque density-gradient centrifugation was used to isolate PBMCs, with at least 6.5 million obtained per sample. Total RNA, at least 5 micrograms per sample, was extracted from PBMCs with Trizol reagent. The percentages of naive CD45RAhigh/CD27high T cells were determined by flow cytometry on a PBMC aliquot from every donor. Receptor amplification or capture employed 5' RACE. Instrument on record: Illumina HiSeq 2500. A second PCR of 7 to 11 cycles was performed with a sample-barcoded 5' primer and a J-beta primer mix. A template-switch 5' adaptor carrying 12 random nucleotides introduced a unique molecular identifier onto each TCR beta cDNA molecule. At least 3 million CDR3-containing paired-end reads were obtained from each sample. The Mint cDNA synthesis kit, primed by a TRBC-specific oligonucleotide, was used to synthesize first-strand cDNA from all RNA. All cDNA was treated with uracil-DNA glycosylase and then went through a first 18-cycle PCR with the universal primers M1SS and BC2_uni_R. The study's own analysis went as follows. Each sample was normalized by randomly selecting 1 million high-quality reads, each carrying a distinct molecular identifier. Reads with shared molecular identifiers were discarded instead of being binned into consensus sequences. MiTCR, with a Q25 quality threshold and the strictest error-elimination algorithm, was used for CDR3 identification, clonotype clustering and error correction. A nonparametric unseen species model with Euler transformation was used to estimate a lower bound on total TCR beta diversity. The public sequencing data were trimmed at Q25 with fastp and processed into clonotypes with MiXCR by TCRdb, which kept only in-frame beta chains. Rows with a matching CDR3 protein are joined into one entry that keeps the most common DNA and genes. Here the V and J calls rest on TCRdb's processing, not on the authors' analysis. This sample has about 1.6 million distinct CDR3 sequences in its table, and roughly 32% of those were observed once. The top ten clones comprise about 11% of the sample.

This receptor was taken from a woman younger than 45 in good health. The chain joins TRBV6-6 to TRBJ2-1; 5 matching bases give a weak D call of TRBD2. The sequenced sample was blood. The DNA reads TGTGCCAGCAGTTATGGCGGGTCCAGGAGCAATGAGCAGTTCTTC. Its coded protein is CASSYGGSRSNEQFF.